The 9 T cell receptor beta chains below all came from one sample that was sequenced in a study of human T cells and chemical hapten exposure. Time point: pre-sensitization, week 0. The treatment is: therapeutic diphenylcyclopropenone sensitization with weekly scalp DPC. One entry per CDR3 protein results from TCRdb running MiXCR on the RACE reads. The sample includes tens of thousands of distinct CDR3 sequences, approximately 10% of them seen just once. Sequenced material: whole blood, taken in connection with sensitization to the hapten diphenylcyclopropenone (DPC). These receptors were collected from a woman aged 40 to 49 with alopecia areata. Some clones in this sample may be carry-over from other donors' samples.

This clonotype occurred a few times. The genes are TRBV4-1 and TRBJ2-4; tentatively, D is TRBD2 (6 bases). V shed 1 base and J shed 1 base, with 17 bases lying between them. The germline gives CDR1 MGHRA, CDR2 YSYEKL. This CDR3 has 18 amino acids. The CDR3: CASSQVRGKEGAKNIQYF. DNA for the CDR3: TGCGCCAGCAGCCAAGTACGGGGGAAGGAAGGGGCCAAAAACATTCAGTACTTC.

This clonotype was observed at least ten times. The CDR3 spells CASSGTDLGKANYGYTF. The CDR3 bases are TGTGCCAGCAGTGGGACAGACCTAGGGAAAGCTAACTATGGCTACACCTTC. The gene calls are TRBV6-1 and TRBJ1-2, with D perhaps TRBD1 (6 bases). This CDR3 has 17 amino acids. Trimming cost V 4 bases and J 0 bases, with 18 bases left between them. Germline CDR1 is MNHNS and CDR2 is SASEGT.

There are a few counts of this clonotype. This chain links TRBV18 with TRBJ1-1, with D hard to call. CDR1 KGHSH and CDR2 LQKENI come from the germline V gene. Trimming shortened V by 3 bases and J by 0 bases, and 14 bases separated the two germline ends. There are 16 residues in the CDR3. CDR3 protein: CASSPLANDMNTEAFF. CDR3 sequence (DNA): TGTGCCAGCTCACCCTTGGCTAACGACATGAACACTGAAGCTTTCTTT.

The chain is built from TRBV19 and TRBJ1-5, with D possibly being TRBD1 (6 bases). This CDR3 comprises 17 residues. V was cut by 3 bases and J by 4 bases, with 19 bases left in between. CDR1 is LNHDA and CDR2 is SQIVND in the germline V gene (reference sequence). The CDR3 DNA sequence: TGTGCCAGTAGTATGATCAGGGGCGCGAATAAAAATCAGCCCCAGCATTTT. This sequence encodes CASSMIRGANKNQPQHF.

The V call is TRBV20-1, the J call TRBJ2-3; TRBD1 or TRBD2 may be the D gene (6 bases each). Germline lookup yields CDR1 DFQATT and CDR2 SNEGSKA (reference sequence). The V and J ends lost 1 base and 4 bases respectively, with 12 bases between them. This CDR3 is built from 14 residues. CDR3 protein: CSARVGGYADTQYF. The CDR3 DNA follows: TGCAGTGCTAGAGTGGGGGGCTACGCAGATACGCAGTATTTT.

This chain connects TRBV28 to TRBJ2-7; tentative D call: TRBD1 (6 bases). In germline, CDR1 is MDHEN, CDR2 SYDVKM. The CDR3 is 15 amino acids. Trimming shortened V by 6 bases and J by 0 bases, and 15 bases separated the two germline ends. The CDR3 coding sequence is TGTGCCAGCAGGCTGCCGGGACACAGCTCCTACGAGCAGTACTTC. Amino acids: CASRLPGHSSYEQYF.

The sample holds many counts of this clonotype. The J gene is TRBJ2-7, the V gene TRBV18; 9 nucleotides agree with TRBD1. V was pared by 1 base and J by 6 bases, with 7 bases of the junction left unmatched. The germline gives CDR1 KGHSH, CDR2 LQKENI. This CDR3 is 15 amino acids long. This chain's CDR3 is CASSPRPGQGGEQYF. In DNA form, the CDR3 reads TGTGCCAGCTCACCACGCCCGGGACAGGGAGGCGAGCAGTACTTC.

Ten or more counts support this clonotype. V is TRBV6-5 and J is TRBJ1-1, with D possibly being TRBD1 (5 bases). V was shortened by 2 bases and J by 8 bases, with 9 bases between the two germline ends. Germline V lookup: CDR1 MNHEY, CDR2 SVGAGI. This CDR3 region has 12 residues. CDR3: CASSYEGAEAFF. Written as DNA, the CDR3 is TGTGCCAGCAGTTACGAAGGGGCAGAAGCTTTCTTT.

CDR3 in amino acids: CSAPYLYEGNEQFF. The CDR3 coding sequence is TGCAGCGCCCCGTATCTATACGAGGGCAATGAGCAGTTCTTC. J is TRBJ2-1 and V is TRBV29-1, with D maybe TRBD2 (5 bases). Between the trimmed V and J ends, which lost 7 bases and 6 bases, there was a span of 19 bases. The CDR3 runs to 14 residues. Germline V gene sequence: CDR1 SQVTM, CDR2 ANQGSEA.